These T cell receptor beta chains were read from a single sample in a study of early T cells in non-severe SARS-CoV-2 infection. One entry per CDR3 protein results from TCRdb running MiXCR on the 5' RACE reads. The sample carries approximately 57,000 distinct CDR3 sequences, about 12% recorded once. Sequencing was done on a sample of whole blood. The receptors shown here come from an adult who was a healthcare worker with PCR-confirmed SARS-CoV-2 infection or an uninfected control (not recorded which). CDR3s include the opening cysteine and the closing phenylalanine or tryptophan. The D gene is left open where the match is weak. Clone size appears in some rows only: once, few, many, or a class for an expanded clone.

TGCGCCAGCAGCGGATCAGGGGGGAGAGGGACTGAAGCTTTCTTT | CASSGSGGRGTEAFF | TRBD1 | NA | TRBJ1-1 | TRBV5-1
TGTGCCAGCAGCACACAGCGGGGGCGCGCAGATACGCAGTATTTT | CASSTQRGRADTQYF | TRBD2 | few | TRBJ2-3 | TRBV5-4
TGTGCCAGCACCTGGACTAGCGCCGGCTCCTACGAGCAGTACTTC | CASTWTSAGSYEQYF | TRBD2 | many | TRBJ2-7 | TRBV6-2/TRBV6-3
TGTGCCACCAGGGCCCCGGGGACAGGGAACACAGATACGCAGTATTTT | CATRAPGTGNTDTQYF | TRBD1 | NA | TRBJ2-3 | TRBV24-1
TGTGCCAGGTCTGACAGGGACTCTGGAAACACCATATATTTT | CARSDRDSGNTIYF | TRBD1 | NA | TRBJ1-3 | TRBV2
TGTGCCACCAGCAGAGTGGGGGGCGGGGATACGCAGTATTTT | CATSRVGGGDTQYF | NA | many | TRBJ2-3 | TRBV15
TGTGCCAGCAGCCAAGCATCCGGGGCCGAGAGCTCCTACGAGCAGTACTTC | CASSQASGAESSYEQYF | NA | NA | TRBJ2-7 | TRBV3-1
TGTGCCAGCAGCCAGGGACTGGCACTCAATGAGCAGTTCTTC | CASSQGLALNEQFF | NA | few | TRBJ2-1 | TRBV7-2
TGTGCCAGCAGTACCTCCTGGGGCTACGAGCAGTACTTC | CASSTSWGYEQYF | NA | many | TRBJ2-7 | TRBV6-2/TRBV6-3
TGTGCCAGCAGTTTAGAGGGCTGGAATGAAAAACTGTTTTTT | CASSLEGWNEKLFF | NA | few | TRBJ1-4 | TRBV12-3/TRBV12-4
TGCGCCAGCAGCCCGCGGACAGGGCAAGAGACCCAGTACTTC | CASSPRTGQETQYF | TRBD1 | few | TRBJ2-5 | TRBV5-1
TGTGCCGAGACGACCGGGACAGGGACAGAGACCCAGTACTTC | CAETTGTGTETQYF | TRBD1 | many | TRBJ2-5 | TRBV7-9
TGCAGCGTTACAGGGACGACTTTGACAGATACGCAGTATTTT | CSVTGTTLTDTQYF | NA | many | TRBJ2-3 | TRBV29-1
TGCAGCGTTATGACAGGGAGCAATCAGCCCCAGCATTTT | CSVMTGSNQPQHF | TRBD1 | many | TRBJ1-5 | TRBV29-1
TGTGCCAGCATCTCGCGGCGGATGAACACTGAAGCTTTCTTT | CASISRRMNTEAFF | NA | few | TRBJ1-1 | TRBV6-1
TGCGCCAGCAGCCTCGGTCGGGGAGACGAAAAACTGTTTTTT | CASSLGRGDEKLFF | NA | few | TRBJ1-4 | TRBV5-1
TGTGCCAGCAGCTGGCGCCGAGATCAGCCCCAGCATTTT | CASSWRRDQPQHF | NA | NA | TRBJ1-5 | TRBV7-2
TGTGCCAGCAGTCCCGGTCGGCCCCCGGGGTCGAAAAACATTCAGTACTTC | CASSPGRPPGSKNIQYF | NA | many | TRBJ2-4 | TRBV7-8
TGTGCCAGCAGCCCATCAGGGGGGTTCAATGAGCAGTTCTTC | CASSPSGGFNEQFF | NA | many | TRBJ2-1 | TRBV11-2
TGTGCCAGCAGCTTGAGCGGGGGCCTTGCCTACGAGCAGTACTTC | CASSLSGGLAYEQYF | TRBD2 | few | TRBJ2-7 | TRBV7-3
TGTGCCAGCAGCTACCCCTCTAGCGGGGGGGGGGCAGATACGCAGTATTTT | CASSYPSSGGGADTQYF | TRBD2 | few | TRBJ2-3 | TRBV13
TGTGCCAGCAGCTTAGGGTCGTTGGATACGCAGTATTTT | CASSLGSLDTQYF | NA | NA | TRBJ2-3 | TRBV7-2
TGCAGTGCTAGAAAGAGCGGGGTGAACACTGAAGCTTTCTTT | CSARKSGVNTEAFF | NA | NA | TRBJ1-1 | TRBV20-1
TGTGCCAGCTCTTTAAGTGGGCTCAGGGGAAACACCATATATTTT | CASSLSGLRGNTIYF | NA | NA | TRBJ1-3 | TRBV27
TGTGCCAGTAGTAATGTCTGGGGGGGGAACACTGAAGCTTTCTTT | CASSNVWGGNTEAFF | NA | few | TRBJ1-1 | TRBV19
TGTGCCAGCAGTGAATATTCCTCGGACAGGGGCTTTGGCTACACCTTC | CASSEYSSDRGFGYTF | TRBD1 | NA | TRBJ1-2 | TRBV25-1
TGCGCCAGCAGCCATAGACAGGGAAGAAATGAGCAGTTCTTC | CASSHRQGRNEQFF | TRBD1 | NA | TRBJ2-1 | TRBV4-1
TGTGCCAGCAGTTTAAAACCCAGGCAGGGCTACACCTTC | CASSLKPRQGYTF | NA | many | TRBJ1-2 | TRBV28
TGTGCCAGCAGCCGACAGGGGTATCCCAATTCACCCCTCCACTTT | CASSRQGYPNSPLHF | TRBD1 | NA | TRBJ1-6 | TRBV7-2
TGTGCCACCAGTGACCCAAGCGGGCCATCCGGGACCCAGTACTTC | CATSDPSGPSGTQYF | NA | many | TRBJ2-5 | TRBV24-1
TGTGCCAGCAGCTTCGACGGAGCCCCCAATCAGCCCCAGCATTTT | CASSFDGAPNQPQHF | NA | NA | TRBJ1-5 | TRBV9
TGTGCCAGCTCATCAGAAGACAGGGTGACAGATACGCAGTATTTT | CASSSEDRVTDTQYF | TRBD1 | many | TRBJ2-3 | TRBV18
TGTGCCAGCAGCCTCGAACCAGGGACGCCCTACAATGAGCAGTTCTTC | CASSLEPGTPYNEQFF | NA | many | TRBJ2-1 | TRBV11-2
TGTGCCAGCAGGACCGGGACAGGGGCCTCTGGGGCCAACGTCCTGACTTTC | CASRTGTGASGANVLTF | TRBD1 | many | TRBJ2-6 | TRBV11-2
TGTGCCAGCAGTTTGGGGGACCCAAACAATGAGCAGTTCTTC | CASSLGDPNNEQFF | NA | few | TRBJ2-1 | TRBV27
TGTGCCAGCAGCACTAGTCTTTCGGAGACCCAGTACTTC | CASSTSLSETQYF | NA | NA | TRBJ2-5 | TRBV5-5
TGCGCCAGCAGCTTGGTTCCTGGATCCCAAGAGACCCAGTACTTC | CASSLVPGSQETQYF | NA | many | TRBJ2-5 | TRBV5-1
TGTGCCAGCAGCCCCCGTTCAAGCGGGGGGGCCCCAAACTCCTACGAGCAGTACTTC | CASSPRSSGGAPNSYEQYF | TRBD2 | NA | TRBJ2-7 | TRBV9
TGTGCCAGCAGCTCGAGGGATGGCGCAGATACGCAGTATTTT | CASSSRDGADTQYF | NA | few | TRBJ2-3 | TRBV11-3
TGTGCCAGCAGTTACTCGATCCAGCTATCCTACGAGCAGTACTTC | CASSYSIQLSYEQYF | NA | NA | TRBJ2-7 | TRBV6-6
TGCAGCTCTGGGGTGAGCTCCTACAATGAGCAGTTCTTC | CSSGVSSYNEQFF | NA | medium-sized | TRBJ2-1 | TRBV29-1
TGTGCCAGCAGTCGCGGGACAGACTATGGCTACACCTTC | CASSRGTDYGYTF | TRBD1 | NA | TRBJ1-2 | TRBV6-6
TGTGCCAGCAGTCCAGTCCCGGGACAGGGGGCGCCTGGCTATGGCTACACCTTC | CASSPVPGQGAPGYGYTF | TRBD1 | few | TRBJ1-2 | TRBV6-2/TRBV6-3
TGTGCCAGCAGCCAAGTTTCCCGAACCGGGACACTGGTCCGAGGTGGCTACACCTTC | CASSQVSRTGTLVRGGYTF | NA | many | TRBJ1-2 | TRBV3-1
TGCGCCAGCAGCCAAAGTCCCAGGGGGGGTCGGGCCAAAAACATTCAGTACTTC | CASSQSPRGGRAKNIQYF | NA | few | TRBJ2-4 | TRBV4-1
TGTGCCAGCAGCCAAACTAGCGGGGTGAACACCGGGGAGCTGTTTTTT | CASSQTSGVNTGELFF | TRBD2 | NA | TRBJ2-2 | TRBV3-1
TGTGCCAGCAGTGATCCGGACAGGTCCGAAGAGACCCAGTACTTC | CASSDPDRSEETQYF | TRBD1 | few | TRBJ2-5 | TRBV5-6
TGTGCCAGCAGTCCGACAGGGAACTATGGCTACACCTTC | CASSPTGNYGYTF | TRBD1 | many | TRBJ1-2 | TRBV6-5
TGTGCCAGCAGCCGGGGGGAGCGATCGGACATATACAATGAGCAGTTCTTC | CASSRGERSDIYNEQFF | TRBD2 | few | TRBJ2-1 | TRBV11-2
TGTGCCAGCAGTCCCGGGACTAATAAAGATACGCAGTATTTT | CASSPGTNKDTQYF | TRBD2 | many | TRBJ2-3 | TRBV7-2
TGTGCCAGCAGCTTAGGGCTAGTCGGCAAAAACATTCAGTACTTC | CASSLGLVGKNIQYF | NA | few | TRBJ2-4 | TRBV11-2
TGTGCCAGCAGCCCTTCCTTGGGCGGGGGGGTTTACAATGAGCAGTTCTTC | CASSPSLGGGVYNEQFF | TRBD2 | few | TRBJ2-1 | TRBV7-8
TGTGCCAGCAGACGACGGCTGAACACTGAAGCTTTCTTT | CASRRRLNTEAFF | NA | NA | TRBJ1-1 | TRBV2
TGTGCCAGCAGTCGGCGAAGCGGGGGGGCCAACTCCTACAATGAGCAGTTCTTC | CASSRRSGGANSYNEQFF | TRBD2 | many | TRBJ2-1 | TRBV12-3/TRBV12-4
TGCAGTGCTAGCGCCAGACAGGGTGGCTTCTACGAGCAGTACTTC | CSASARQGGFYEQYF | TRBD1 | many | TRBJ2-7 | TRBV20-1
TGTGCCAGCAGCTCCCTAGGGGACAGGGCCCGAGGGGCCAACGTCCTGACTTTC | CASSSLGDRARGANVLTF | TRBD1 | NA | TRBJ2-6 | TRBV13
TGTGCCAGCGGCCGGGACAGAGAGGGTTGGCCGAACACCGGGGAGCTGTTTTTT | CASGRDREGWPNTGELFF | TRBD1 | many | TRBJ2-2 | TRBV7-8
TGTGCCAGCAGGGCCACGGACAGCTCCTACGAGCAGTACTTC | CASRATDSSYEQYF | NA | many | TRBJ2-7 | TRBV6-5
TGTGCCAGCAGTGTTTCAGAAACTGAAGCTTTCTTT | CASSVSETEAFF | NA | many | TRBJ1-1 | TRBV6-1